This T cell receptor (beta chain) was retrieved from a study of T cell responses to AZD1222 COVID-19 vaccine. Study-level background: Analyses pooled second doses at about 4 or about 12 weeks.

Profiled with immunoSEQ multiplex PCR; TCRdb holds only in-frame clones, not every one. Here the sample spans 120,000 or so clones, roughly nine tenths being singletons. Regarding this clone: The antigen remains unidentified.

Notes on the study in general: After the peak T cell response, and only then, were repertoires sampled. The study identified only six AZD1222 recipients as seropositive at baseline. As reported, nearly half of all spike-specific TCRs target variant regions that are unmutated.

This TCR came from an adult in good health. Sequenced here: peripheral blood, sampled on day 0 of AZD1222 vaccination.

The CDR3 DNA reads as TGTGCCTGGAGATTGGGCCCGAACACCGGGGAGCTGTTTTTT. Amino acid sequence: CAWRLGPNTGELFF. The V gene is TRBV30, the J gene TRBJ2-2; no clear D. Germline V gene data show CDR1 as GTSNPN and CDR2 as SVGIG (reference sequence). This CDR3 is built from 14 residues. V gave up 3 bases and J gave up 0 bases, with 8 bases separating them.